Each of the 5 T cell receptor beta chains below was sequenced from the same sample in a study of T cells after yellow fever vaccination. MiXCR was run by TCRdb on the 5' RACE reads, yielding one entry per CDR3 protein. In the table there are hundreds of thousands of distinct CDR3 sequences, 8.7% of which are singletons. The specimen was CD4+ T cells sorted from PBMCs, collected 5 days after the yellow fever booster vaccination. The receptors come from a man aged 18 to 35 who received the YFV17D yellow fever vaccine.

The sample holds a few counts of this clonotype. The genes are TRBV11-3 and TRBJ2-3; 7 nucleotides align to TRBD2. After removal of 5 bases from V and 5 bases from J, the junction contained 1 base not matched to a gene. Germline V lookup: CDR1 SGHNT, CDR2 YENEEA. The CDR3 is made up of 12 amino acids. CDR3 in DNA: TGTGCCAGCAGCCGCGGGGGAGATACGCAGTATTTT. As protein: CASSRGGDTQYF. Full variable domain (remainder filled in from reference TRBV11-3 and TRBJ2-3): EAGVVQSPRYKIIEKKQPVAFWCNPISGHNTLYWYLQNLGQGPELLIRYENEEAVDDSQLPKDRFSAERLKGVDSTLKIQPAELGDSAVYLCASSRGGDTQYFGPGTRLTVL.

This clonotype was counted at least ten times. The V and J genes are TRBV4-3 and TRBJ1-6, with no clear D. Germline V lookup: CDR1 LGHNA, CDR2 YSLEER. V dropped 1 base and J dropped 5 bases, with 12 bases sitting between them. This CDR3 is 16 amino acids long. Here the CDR3 reads CASSQVVGQDNSPLHF. CDR3 DNA sequence: TGCGCCAGCAGCCAAGTTGTCGGGCAGGATAATTCACCCCTCCACTTT.

The chain has TRBV24-1 and TRBJ2-1; D is unclear. From germline, CDR1 is KGHDR and CDR2 SFDVKD. The CDR3 consists of 13 residues. V gave up 2 bases and J gave up 2 bases, with 3 bases separating them. Here the CDR3 reads CATSDSTYNEQFF. In DNA form, the CDR3 reads TGTGCCACCAGTGATTCAACCTACAATGAGCAGTTCTTC.

The CDR3 sequence is CSARDGGSNQPQHF. The CDR3 nucleotides are TGCAGTGCTAGAGATGGAGGCAGCAATCAGCCCCAGCATTTT. The chain has TRBV20-1 and TRBJ1-5; D remains ambiguous. Looked up from germline, CDR1 is DFQATT and CDR2 is SNEGSKA (reference sequence). V was trimmed by 0 bases and J by 1 base, leaving 7 bases between them. The CDR3 is 14 residues long.

This clonotype was seen a few times. This chain joins TRBV6-6 and TRBJ2-7, with TRBD1 identical over 8 bases. After removal of 6 bases from V and 0 bases from J, the junction contained 16 bases not matched to a gene. Germline CDR1 MNHNY, CDR2 SVGAGI (reference sequence). CDR3 length: 18 amino acids. The chain's CDR3 is CASRPPGQAPSSSYEQYF. The CDR3 DNA sequence: TGTGCCAGCAGGCCCCCGGGACAGGCTCCCTCGAGCTCCTACGAGCAGTACTTC.